This T cell receptor beta chain was identified during a study of cytomegalovirus exposure and HLA in healthy donors. At collection, donors were nominally healthy, but unrecorded immune exposures were probable. On this clone itself: Its antigen is currently unknown. At one of its ends the junction is not consistent with the germline gene, which may arise from a read error.

The CDR3 extends over 11 amino acids. Looked up from germline, CDR1 is DFQATT and CDR2 is SNEGSKA (reference sequence). Overall study results and limits: Researchers reported from a later analysis that most CMV-associated TCR beta chains appeared HLA-restricted. As a later analysis revealed, the rate of TCR association differed by HLA locus, with DRB1 most and HLA-C fewest.

The PCR used 60 Vbeta and 13 Jbeta primers. TCRdb keeps only in-frame clones here, not all; method: immunoSEQ multiplex PCR. The sample gives some 120,000 clones, approximately 82% of which show up once; 20% is in the top ten. The sequenced sample consisted of PBMCs. The V call is TRBV20-1, the J call TRBJ2-3, with TRBD1 as a possible D gene (6 bases). This sequence originates from a man aged 18 to 29 in good health and CMV-seropositive. CDR3 sequence: CSASGGHGELF. Here the CDR3 DNA reads TGCAGTGCTAGTGGGGGACACGGTGAATTGTTT.